The subject of this entry is one TCR beta chain. TCRdb's table, derived via immunoSEQ multiplex PCR, lists solely in-frame clones and lacks some. The table records 300,000 to 400,000 clones, roughly 90% of them present only once. The sample belongs to a study of blood T cell repertoires in COVID-19. The wider study: Samples taken during acute and convalescent COVID-19 were collected in the United States, Italy and Spain.

The CDR3 is made up of 14 amino acids. Trimming left V 6 bases short and J 5 bases short, with 15 bases between. From germline, CDR1 is SNHLY and CDR2 FYNNEI. The specimen was PBMCs or T cells enriched from blood (not recorded which). The TCR originated in a woman in her 30s with acute COVID-19. The V and J genes are TRBV2 and TRBJ2-3; no definite D call. CDR3 in amino acids: CASRDIMGQDTQYF. The CDR3, as DNA: TGTGCCAGCAGGGATATAATGGGCCAAGATACGCAGTATTTT.